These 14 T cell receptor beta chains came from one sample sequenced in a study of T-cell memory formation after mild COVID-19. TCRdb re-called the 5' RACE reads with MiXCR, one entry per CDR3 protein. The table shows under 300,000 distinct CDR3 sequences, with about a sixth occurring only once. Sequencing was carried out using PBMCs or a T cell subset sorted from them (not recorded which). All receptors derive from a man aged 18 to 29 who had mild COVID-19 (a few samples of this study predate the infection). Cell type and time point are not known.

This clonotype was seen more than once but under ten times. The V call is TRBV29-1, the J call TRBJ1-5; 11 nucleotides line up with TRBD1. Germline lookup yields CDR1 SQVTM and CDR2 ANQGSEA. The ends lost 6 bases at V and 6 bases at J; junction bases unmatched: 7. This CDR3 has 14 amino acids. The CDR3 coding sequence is TGCAGCGTCTTAATTGGGACAGGGGGTCAGCCCCAGCATTTT. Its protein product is CSVLIGTGGQPQHF.

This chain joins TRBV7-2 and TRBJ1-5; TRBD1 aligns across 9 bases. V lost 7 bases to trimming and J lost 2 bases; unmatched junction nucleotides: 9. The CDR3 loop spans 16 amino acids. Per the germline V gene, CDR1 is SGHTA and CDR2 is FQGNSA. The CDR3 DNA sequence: TGTGCCAGCACCCCCGGGACAGGGAGAGGCAATCAGCCCCAGCATTTT. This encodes CASTPGTGRGNQPQHF.

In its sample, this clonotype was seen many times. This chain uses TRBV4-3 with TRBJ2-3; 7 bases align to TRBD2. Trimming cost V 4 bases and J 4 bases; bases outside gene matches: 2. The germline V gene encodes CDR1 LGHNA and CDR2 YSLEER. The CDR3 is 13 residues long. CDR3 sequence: CASSRGGADTQYF. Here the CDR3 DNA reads TGCGCCAGCAGCCGGGGGGGGGCAGATACGCAGTATTTT.

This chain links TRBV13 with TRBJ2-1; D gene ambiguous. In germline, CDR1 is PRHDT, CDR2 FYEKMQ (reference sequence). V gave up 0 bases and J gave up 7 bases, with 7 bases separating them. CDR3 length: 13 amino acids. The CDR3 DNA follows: TGTGCCAGCAGCTTAGGCCAGTCGAATGAGCAGTTCTTC. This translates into CASSLGQSNEQFF.

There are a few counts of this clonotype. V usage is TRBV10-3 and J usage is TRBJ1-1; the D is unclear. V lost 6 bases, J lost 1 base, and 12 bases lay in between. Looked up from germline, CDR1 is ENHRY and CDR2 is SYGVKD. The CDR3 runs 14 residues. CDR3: CAIRHDTWNTEAFF. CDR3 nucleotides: TGTGCCATCAGACACGACACTTGGAACACTGAAGCTTTCTTT.

The CDR3 coding sequence is TGTGCCAGCAGTACCCTTGGGGGCACCGGGGAGCTGTTTTTT. Its protein is CASSTLGGTGELFF. The chain combines TRBV6-2 or TRBV6-3 with TRBJ2-2; TRBD1 or TRBD2 may be the D gene (5 bases each). V lost 5 bases, J lost 4 bases, and 11 bases lay in between. The germline CDR1 and CDR2 sequences are MNHEY and SVGEGT. This CDR3 comprises 14 residues.

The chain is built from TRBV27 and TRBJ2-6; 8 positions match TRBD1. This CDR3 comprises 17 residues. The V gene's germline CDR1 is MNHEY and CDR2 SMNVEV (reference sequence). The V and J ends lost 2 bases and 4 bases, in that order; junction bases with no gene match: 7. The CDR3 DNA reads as TGTGCCAGCAGTTTAATTCAGGGGGCGGCCGGGGCCAACGTCCTGACTTTC. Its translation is CASSLIQGAAGANVLTF.

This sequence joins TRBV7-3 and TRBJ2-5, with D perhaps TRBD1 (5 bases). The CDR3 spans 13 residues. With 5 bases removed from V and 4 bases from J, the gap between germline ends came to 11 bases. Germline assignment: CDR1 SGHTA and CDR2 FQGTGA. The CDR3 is CASSLSGLETQYF. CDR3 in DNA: TGTGCCAGCAGCCTGTCAGGGCTAGAGACCCAGTACTTC.

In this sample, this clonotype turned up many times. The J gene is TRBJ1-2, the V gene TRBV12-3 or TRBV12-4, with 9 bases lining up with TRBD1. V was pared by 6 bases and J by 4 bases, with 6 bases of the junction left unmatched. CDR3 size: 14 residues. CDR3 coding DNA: TGTGCCAGCAGCCCGGGACAGGGATTCTATGGCTACACCTTC. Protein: CASSPGQGFYGYTF.

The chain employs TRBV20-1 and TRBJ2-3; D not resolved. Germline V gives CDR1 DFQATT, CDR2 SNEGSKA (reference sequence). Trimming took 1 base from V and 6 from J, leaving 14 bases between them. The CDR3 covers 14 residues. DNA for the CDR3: TGCAGTGCTAGAGGAGCCGACCAGTGGGATACGCAGTATTTT. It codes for CSARGADQWDTQYF.

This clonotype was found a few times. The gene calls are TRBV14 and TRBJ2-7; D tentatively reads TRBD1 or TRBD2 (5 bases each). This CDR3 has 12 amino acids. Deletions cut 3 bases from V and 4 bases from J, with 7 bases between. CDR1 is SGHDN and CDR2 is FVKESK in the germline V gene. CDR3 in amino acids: CASSQGDYEQYF. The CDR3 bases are TGTGCCAGCAGCCAGGGGGATTACGAGCAGTACTTC. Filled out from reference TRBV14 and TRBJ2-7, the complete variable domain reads EAGVTQFPSHSVIEKGQTVTLRCDPISGHDNLYWYRRVMGKEIKFLLHFVKESKQDESGMPNNRFLAERTGGTYSTLKVQPAELEDSGVYFCASSQGDYEQYFGPGTRLTVT.

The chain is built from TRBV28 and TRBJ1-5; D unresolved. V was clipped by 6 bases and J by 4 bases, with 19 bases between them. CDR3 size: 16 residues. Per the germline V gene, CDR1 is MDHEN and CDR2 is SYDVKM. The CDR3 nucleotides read TGTGCCAGCAGAACCTCAAGTCGGCCGCTAAATCAGCCCCAGCATTTT. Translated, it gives CASRTSSRPLNQPQHF. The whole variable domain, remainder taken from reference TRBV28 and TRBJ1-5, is DVKVTQSSRYLVKRTGEKVFLECVQDMDHENMFWYRQDPGLGLRLIYFSYDVKMKEKGDIPEGYSVSREKKERFSLILESASTNQTSMYLCASRTSSRPLNQPQHFGDGTRLSIL.

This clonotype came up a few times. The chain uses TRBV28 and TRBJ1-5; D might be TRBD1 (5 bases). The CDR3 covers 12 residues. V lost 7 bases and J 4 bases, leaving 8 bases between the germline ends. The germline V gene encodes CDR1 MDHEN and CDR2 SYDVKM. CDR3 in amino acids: CASNRGNQPQHF. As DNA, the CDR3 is TGTGCCAGCAATCGGGGGAATCAGCCCCAGCATTTT.

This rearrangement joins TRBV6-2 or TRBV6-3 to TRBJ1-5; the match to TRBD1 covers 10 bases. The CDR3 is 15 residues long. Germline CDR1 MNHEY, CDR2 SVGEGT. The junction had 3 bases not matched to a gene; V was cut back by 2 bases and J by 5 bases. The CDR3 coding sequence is TGTGCCAGCAGTTACGCCGGGACAGGGGATCAGCCCCAGCATTTT. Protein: CASSYAGTGDQPQHF.